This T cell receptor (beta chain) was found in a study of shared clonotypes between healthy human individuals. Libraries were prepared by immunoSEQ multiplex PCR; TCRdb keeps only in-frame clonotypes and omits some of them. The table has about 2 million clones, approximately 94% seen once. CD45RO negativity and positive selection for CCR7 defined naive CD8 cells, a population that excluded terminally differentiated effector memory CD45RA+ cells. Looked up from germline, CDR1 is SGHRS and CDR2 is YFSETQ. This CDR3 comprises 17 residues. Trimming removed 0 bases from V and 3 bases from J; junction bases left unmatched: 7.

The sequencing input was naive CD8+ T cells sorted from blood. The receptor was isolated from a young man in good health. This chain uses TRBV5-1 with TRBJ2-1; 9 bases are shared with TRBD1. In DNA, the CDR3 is TGCGCCAGCAGCTTGGCGTCCGGGACAGGGATCTACAATGAGCAGTTCTTC. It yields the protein CASSLASGTGIYNEQFF.